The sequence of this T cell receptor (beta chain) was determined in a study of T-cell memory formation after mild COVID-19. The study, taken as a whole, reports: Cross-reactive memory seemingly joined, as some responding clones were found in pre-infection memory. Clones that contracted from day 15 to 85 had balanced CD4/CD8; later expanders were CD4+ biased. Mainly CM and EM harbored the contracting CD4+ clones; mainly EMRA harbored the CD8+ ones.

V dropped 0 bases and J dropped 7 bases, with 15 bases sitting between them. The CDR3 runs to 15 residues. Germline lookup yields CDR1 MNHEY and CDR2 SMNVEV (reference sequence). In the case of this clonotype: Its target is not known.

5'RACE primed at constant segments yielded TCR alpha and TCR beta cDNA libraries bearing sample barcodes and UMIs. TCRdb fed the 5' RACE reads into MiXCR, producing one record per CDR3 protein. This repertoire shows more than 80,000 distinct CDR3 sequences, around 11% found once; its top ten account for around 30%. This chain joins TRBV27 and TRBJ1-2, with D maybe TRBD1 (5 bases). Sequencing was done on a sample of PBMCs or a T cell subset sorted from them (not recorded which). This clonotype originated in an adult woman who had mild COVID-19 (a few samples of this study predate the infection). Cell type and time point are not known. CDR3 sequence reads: CASSLSSASGGGYTF. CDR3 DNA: TGTGCCAGCAGTTTATCGTCAGCCTCCGGGGGTGGCTACACCTTC.